This section outlines one T cell receptor (beta chain) sequence together with its context. This sample was taken from a study of radiation and T cells in renal cell carcinoma. The repertoire was sequenced with immunoSEQ multiplex PCR; TCRdb's copy has only in-frame clones and lacks some. This sample yields around 160,000 clones, of which approximately 90% are seen a single time; around 4% belongs to the top ten. Time point noted: baseline pretreatment blood. The sample's treatment: 15 Gy SBRT to primary tumor, nephrectomy 4 weeks later. Serial blood draws occurred at baseline and 2 and 4 weeks post-SBRT. This renal cell carcinoma was of the clear cell type. V shed 4 bases, J shed 0 bases, and the junction held 7 bases outside the gene matches. The CDR3 loop spans 18 amino acids. CDR1 is SGHDT and CDR2 is YYEEEE in the germline V gene.

The sequences come from blood, collected from a patient whose treatment included radiotherapy and nephrectomy. This TCR was recovered from a woman aged 70 to 79 with renal cell carcinoma. The chain combines TRBV5-6 with TRBJ2-3, with 14 nucleotides matching TRBD2. CDR3 in amino acids: CASSRGTSGGRSTDTQYF. CDR3 nucleotide sequence: TGTGCCAGCAGCCGCGGGACTAGCGGGGGCCGAAGCACAGATACGCAGTATTTT.